These T cell receptor beta chains were read from a single sample in a study of shared clonotypes between healthy human individuals. Profiling relied on immunoSEQ multiplex PCR, and the TCRdb table lists in-frame clones only, not all of them. The table has around 2,000,000 clones, 85% to 95% seen once; the top ten hold 0.9% to 1.4%. Sequenced input: naive CD8+ T cells sorted from blood. The receptors originated from a man younger than 35 in good health. The CDR3 runs from the conserved cysteine through the conserved F or W.

cdr3_aa,j_call,v_call
CASSLGAGATYEQYF,-,TRBV7-2
CASSNPRAGTEAFF,TRBJ1-1,TRBV19
CASSSWTGYEQYF,TRBJ2-7,TRBV7-9
CASSVEGWDTDTQYF,TRBJ2-3,TRBV9
CASSSHSGEQYF,TRBJ2-7,TRBV9
CASSQTSGVTDTQYF,TRBJ2-3,TRBV27
CAWTSGGEETQYF,TRBJ2-5,TRBV30
CASSVAGVEQFF,TRBJ2-1,TRBV9
CASKWDLEAEETQYF,TRBJ2-5,TRBV19
CASSLGTAGETQYF,TRBJ2-5,TRBV13
CASTVGGDTGELFF,TRBJ2-2,TRBV7-2
CASSDLGEQYF,TRBJ2-7,TRBV6-1
CASSFGGLSYEQYF,TRBJ2-7,TRBV11-2
CASSLSTGFLSEAFF,TRBJ1-1,TRBV27